The 4 T cell receptor beta chains below were found in one sample sequenced in a study of blood T cells in healthy people across ages. The use of a sample-barcoded 5' primer and a J-beta primer mix characterized a second PCR of 7 to 11 cycles. TCRdb re-derived calls from the 5' RACE reads in MiXCR, one entry per CDR3 protein. The repertoire has hundreds of thousands of distinct CDR3 sequences, around 49% of them found once; the top ten carry 13%. The sample comprised blood. The origin of the receptors is a man aged 30 to 39 in good health.

This clonotype was seen once. The chain is built from TRBV20-1 and TRBJ2-6; D is ambiguous. This CDR3 is built from 17 residues. Germline assignment: CDR1 DFQATT and CDR2 SNEGSKA (reference sequence). The ends were cut back, 0 bases at V and 0 bases at J, with 12 bases in the middle. The CDR3 nucleotides are TGCAGTGCTAGAGAACGGGTGAAGAGCTCTGGGGCCAACGTCCTGACTTTC. Residues: CSARERVKSSGANVLTF.

The CDR3 loop is CASSLGAGGMDKNIQYF. For the CDR3, the DNA is TGTGCCAGCAGCTTAGGGGCGGGGGGAATGGACAAAAACATTCAGTACTTC. The genes are TRBV7-9 and TRBJ2-4, with 8 bases identical to TRBD2. V lost 1 base and J lost 3; bases outside the gene matches: 8. CDR1 SEHNR and CDR2 FQNEAQ come from the germline V gene (reference sequence). The CDR3 totals 17 residues.

The chain recombines TRBV14 with TRBJ2-7; weak D call: TRBD2 (6 bases). V was pared by 3 bases and J by 3 bases, with 15 bases between. The germline V gene has CDR1 SGHDN and CDR2 FVKESK. The CDR3 has 15 residues. CDR3 in amino acids: CASSQGGTSFYEQYF. The CDR3 DNA reads as TGTGCCAGCAGCCAGGGAGGAACCTCATTCTACGAGCAGTACTTC. Full variable domain (rest looked up from reference TRBV14 and TRBJ2-7): EAGVTQFPSHSVIEKGQTVTLRCDPISGHDNLYWYRRVMGKEIKFLLHFVKESKQDESGMPNNRFLAERTGGTYSTLKVQPAELEDSGVYFCASSQGGTSFYEQYFGPGTRLTVT.

This clonotype has more than one count but fewer than ten. The chain employs TRBV20-1 and TRBJ2-5; 12 positions agree with TRBD2. In germline, CDR1 is DFQATT, CDR2 SNEGSKA (reference sequence). This CDR3 spans 16 amino acids. Trimming took 3 bases from V and 6 from J; bases not matched to a gene: 11. CDR3 DNA: TGCAGTGCTAGGACTAGCGGGGGAGCTACAATGAAGACCCAGTACTTC. Protein product: CSARTSGGATMKTQYF.